This TCR beta chain was retrieved from a study of T cell changes during pregnancy in multiple sclerosis (dated by TCRdb to between 2018 and 2021). About the full investigation: Changes in the T cell repertoire over the course of pregnancy were examined in this study in women with multiple sclerosis.

The germline V gene (reference sequence) yields SGHNT for CDR1 and YYREEE for CDR2. The germline V end is reduced by 4 bases and the J end by 0 bases; junction bases left unmatched: 9. The CDR3 runs 19 residues from the cysteine to the phenylalanine. Only the CDR3 part of the read is kept: 57 bases, read in frame from the first base. Regarding this clone: Its antigen is still unknown. Qualities for individual bases were not recorded, and no much larger clone is one base off.

Library method: the immunoSEQ multiplex PCR assay. TCRdb took this table from immuneACCESS and kept in-frame rearrangements with V and J called. Such tables lack part of the clones; where checked against another copy, unresolved V genes explain under half of the gap, and the rest is unexplained. Within this sample are roughly 83,000 clones, with roughly nine tenths of them counted one time only. Around 3.3% of the sample rests with the top ten. The V gene is TRBV5-4 and the J gene is TRBJ2-1, and TRBD2 matches 14 of the central bases. Sequenced material: PBMCs, taken in the first trimester of pregnancy. The TCR originated in a female donor in good health, serving as a control in a pregnancy study. Some clones in this sample may be carry-over from other donors' samples. The CDR3: CASSRGLAGAPVSYNEQFF. The DNA is as follows: TGTGCCAGCAGCCGGGGACTAGCGGGGGCCCCCGTCTCCTACAATGAGCAGTTCTTC.